This T cell receptor (beta chain) was identified in a study of early T cells in non-severe SARS-CoV-2 infection. For the study at large: Chains were not paired, and sequencing was done on bulk RNA from unsorted whole blood.

Individual cDNA molecules each received unique molecular identifiers attached to them. One entry per CDR3 protein results from TCRdb running MiXCR on the 5' RACE reads. The table records tens of thousands of distinct CDR3 sequences, 10% of them present only once. A few counts support this clonotype. Trimming stripped 0 bases from V and 2 bases from J, with 8 bases between. The CDR3 is made up of 14 amino acids. CDR1 is DFQATT and CDR2 is SNEGSKA in the germline V gene (reference sequence). The sequenced sample was whole blood. The receptor was isolated from an adult who was a healthcare worker with PCR-confirmed SARS-CoV-2 infection or an uninfected control (not recorded which). V gene TRBV20-1 combines with J gene TRBJ1-5; D gene uncertain. CDR3 DNA: TGCAGTGCTAGAGATATATGGGGCAATCAGCCCCAGCATTTT. Amino acid sequence: CSARDIWGNQPQHF.